This T cell receptor beta chain was retrieved from a study of blood T cell repertoires in COVID-19. Turning to the study itself: Material from acute and convalescent COVID-19 was sourced from the United States, Italy and Spain. Sample material is recorded as cDNA or gDNA derived from T cells, B-cell-depleted T cells, or PBMCs.

Participants' own reports of clinical history determined their cohort assignment. Donors in Cohort 3 counted as recovered after two negative PCRs, clearance, or symptom resolution. After removal of 7 bases from V and 3 bases from J, the junction contained 1 base not matched to a gene. The V gene's germline CDR1 is SEHNR and CDR2 FQNEAQ (reference sequence). The CDR3 has 12 residues. The protocol was immunoSEQ multiplex PCR, while the TCRdb copy is restricted to in-frame clones and leaves out a portion. The data contain around 380,000 clones, 80% to 90% of them singletons. This receptor was identified in a man aged 25-45 years who had recovered from COVID-19. Sequenced input: PBMCs or T cells enriched from blood (not recorded which). V is TRBV7-9 and J is TRBJ2-3; 7 nucleotides agree with TRBD1. CDR3 nucleotide sequence: TGTGCCAGCACAGGGGGTACAGATACGCAGTATTTT. Its protein product is CASTGGTDTQYF.